This TCR beta chain was found in a study of blood T cell repertoires in COVID-19. Unmatched junction bases numbered 7, after V lost 5 bases and J lost 6 bases. CDR1 is PRHDT, CDR2 FYEKMQ, per germline (reference sequence). The CDR3 is 15 residues long. Categorization into cohorts depended on clinical history that participants reported. The assay was immunoSEQ multiplex PCR, and TCRdb's table has in-frame clones only and misses some. The top ten hold around 1.3% of the sample, which has 130,000 to 150,000 clones, more than 75% seen once. The source is a woman younger than 45 with acute COVID-19. The source material was PBMCs or T cells enriched from blood (not recorded which). The chain uses TRBV13 and TRBJ2-7; 13 bases fit TRBD2. The CDR3 region is CASSPGTSGRGEQYF. In DNA form, the CDR3 reads TGTGCCAGCAGCCCGGGAACTAGCGGGAGGGGCGAGCAGTACTTC.